Included here is one T cell receptor (beta chain) sequence, with context. Unfractionated PBMC were spiked with known numbers of KT2 clone cells. KT2 cells were mixed with fixed PBMC numbers at varying ratios. This entry comes from a study of quantifying T cell responses using KT2 cells. Study overall: cDNA was made from DNase-treated RNA using alpha and beta constant primers. Estimated efficiency of the T4 ligation step was above 8.5% under optimum conditions.

A single-stranded UMI oligo with SP2 sequence was ligated to cDNA 3' ends. First-round PCR used approximately 4 cycles and beta primers RC1.1 and RC1.2 covering TRBC1 and TRBC2. TCRdb reanalysed the UMI-ligation and nested PCR reads using MiXCR and keeps one entry per CDR3 protein. The sample lists 25,000 to 35,000 distinct CDR3 sequences, 6% to 8% occurring once. The germline V and J ends were trimmed by 5 bases and 0 bases, with 14 bases remaining between them. CDR1 and CDR2 (germline): DFQATT, SNEGSKA (reference sequence). This CDR3 has 15 amino acids. The source is a human donor. The sequencing sample was made of PBMCs spiked with cells of the T cell clone KT2. This rearrangement joins TRBV20-1 to TRBJ2-1; D is possibly TRBD1 (6 bases). The chain's CDR3 is CSAQNHRDSYNEQFF. The CDR3 nucleotides are TGCAGTGCTCAAAACCACAGGGACTCCTACAATGAGCAGTTCTTC.